The 5 T cell receptor beta chains below all came from one sample that was sequenced in a study of control samples from healthy donors and cancer patients (TCRdb year 2020). The method behind the library was the immunoSEQ multiplex PCR assay. What TCRdb holds here is the immuneACCESS table cut down to in-frame rearrangements. Part of the clones is not present; checked against another copy, under half of the missing clones reflect an unresolved V gene, and the others are unexplained. Present in this sample are around 130,000 clones, around nine tenths of which were seen just once. Clones ranked in the top ten supply more than 2.5% of the sample. Sequenced sample: blood. These receptors all come from a man aged 45 to 65 in good health.

The chain carries TRBV5-4 and TRBJ2-2; D might be TRBD1 (5 bases). Between the trimmed V and J ends, which lost 4 bases and 3 bases, there was a span of 13 bases. This CDR3 is built from 15 residues. Germline values: CDR1 SGHNT, CDR2 YYREEE (reference sequence). The chain's CDR3 is CASSNTVGDTGELFF. CDR3 coding DNA: TGTGCCAGCAGCAACACGGTAGGGGACACCGGGGAGCTGTTTTTT.

Here the CDR3 reads CASKAPASTEAFF. Here the CDR3 DNA reads TGCGCCAGCAAAGCCCCGGCCTCCACTGAAGCTTTCTTT. The gene calls are TRBV5-1 and TRBJ1-1, with D unresolved. CDR1 is SGHRS and CDR2 is YFSETQ in the germline V gene. V shed 6 bases and J shed 4 bases, with 13 bases lying between them. This CDR3 has 13 residues. Together with reference TRBV5-1 and TRBJ1-1, the CDR3 gives the full variable domain: KAGVTQTPRYLIKTRGQQVTLSCSPISGHRSVSWYQQTPGQGLQFLFEYFSETQRNKGNFPGRFSGRQFSNSRSEMNVSTLELGDSALYLCASKAPASTEAFFGQGTRLTVV.

The chain recombines TRBV6-6 with TRBJ1-3, with D unclear. The length of the CDR3 is 14 residues. The V gene lost 5 bases and the J gene lost 0 bases, with 8 bases spanning the gap. Germline V gene lookup returns CDR1 MNHNY and CDR2 SVGAGI (reference sequence). This CDR3 reads CASSQTYSGNTIYF. CDR3 coding DNA: TGTGCCAGCAGTCAAACCTACTCTGGAAACACCATATATTTT.

This clone has only a few counts. The chain recombines TRBV7-9 with TRBJ2-2; no firm D call. CDR3 length equals 15 residues. V was clipped by 1 base and J by 6 bases, with 12 bases between them. Per the germline V gene, CDR1 is SEHNR and CDR2 is FQNEAQ (reference sequence). This CDR3 is CASSLVTPSAGELFF. The CDR3 bases are TGTGCCAGCAGCTTAGTGACCCCGAGCGCCGGGGAGCTGTTTTTT.

The V call is TRBV19, the J call TRBJ1-5; 7 bases align to TRBD1. CDR1 and CDR2 (germline): LNHDA, SQIVND (reference sequence). V shed 9 bases, J shed 2 bases, and the junction held 4 bases outside the gene matches. The CDR3 is 13 residues long. The DNA for the CDR3 is TGTGCCAGCAACGACAGGGGCAATCAGCCCCAGCATTTT. Its translation: CASNDRGNQPQHF.